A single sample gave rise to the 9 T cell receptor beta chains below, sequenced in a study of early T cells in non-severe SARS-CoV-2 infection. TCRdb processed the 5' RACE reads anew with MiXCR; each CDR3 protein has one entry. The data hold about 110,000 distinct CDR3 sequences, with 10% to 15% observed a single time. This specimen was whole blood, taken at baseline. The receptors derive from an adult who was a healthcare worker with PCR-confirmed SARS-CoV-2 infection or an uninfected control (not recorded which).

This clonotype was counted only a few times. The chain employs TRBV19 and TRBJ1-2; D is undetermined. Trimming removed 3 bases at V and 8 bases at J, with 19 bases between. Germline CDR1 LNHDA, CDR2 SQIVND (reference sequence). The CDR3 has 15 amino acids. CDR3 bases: TGTGCCAGTAGTATTCGTGGGGTCGCGACGCGAGGCTACACCTTC. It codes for CASSIRGVATRGYTF.

CDR3 sequence (DNA): TGTGCCAGCAGGGTCACAGGGAAGACTGAAGCTTTCTTT. This encodes CASRVTGKTEAFF. The chain combines TRBV6-5 with TRBJ1-1; maybe TRBD1 (6 bases). V lost 6 bases to trimming and J lost 5 bases, with 13 bases between them. The CDR3 consists of 13 residues. Germline V gene data show CDR1 as MNHEY and CDR2 as SVGAGI.

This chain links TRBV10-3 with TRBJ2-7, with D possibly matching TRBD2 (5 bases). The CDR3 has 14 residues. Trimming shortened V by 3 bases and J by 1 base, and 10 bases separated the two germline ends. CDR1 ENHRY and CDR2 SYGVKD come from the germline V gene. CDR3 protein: CAISDPTGSYEQYF. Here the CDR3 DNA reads TGTGCCATCAGTGACCCGACGGGATCCTACGAGCAGTACTTC.

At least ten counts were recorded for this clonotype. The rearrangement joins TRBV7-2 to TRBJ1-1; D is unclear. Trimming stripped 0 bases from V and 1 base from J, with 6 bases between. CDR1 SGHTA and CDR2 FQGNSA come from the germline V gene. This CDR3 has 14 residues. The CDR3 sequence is CASSLAGSNTEAFF. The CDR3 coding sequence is TGTGCCAGCAGCTTAGCCGGGTCGAACACTGAAGCTTTCTTT. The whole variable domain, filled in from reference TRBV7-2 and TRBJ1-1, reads GAGVSQSPSNKVTEKGKDVELRCDPISGHTALYWYRQSLGQGLEFLIYFQGNSAPDKSGLPSDRFSAERTGGSVSTLTIQRTQQEDSAVYLCASSLAGSNTEAFFGQGTRLTVV.

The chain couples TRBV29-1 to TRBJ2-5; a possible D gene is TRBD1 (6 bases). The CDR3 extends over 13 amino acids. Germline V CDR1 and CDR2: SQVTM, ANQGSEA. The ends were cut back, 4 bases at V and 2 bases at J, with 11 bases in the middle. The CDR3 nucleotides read TGCAGCGTTGTTTGGCAGGGGCAAGAGACCCAGTACTTC. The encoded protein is CSVVWQGQETQYF. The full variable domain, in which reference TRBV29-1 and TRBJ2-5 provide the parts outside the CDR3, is SAVISQKPSRDICQRGTSLTIQCQVDSQVTMMFWYRQQPGQSLTLIATANQGSEATYESGFVIDKFPISRPNLTFSTLTVSNMSPEDSSIYLCSVVWQGQETQYFGPGTRLLVL.

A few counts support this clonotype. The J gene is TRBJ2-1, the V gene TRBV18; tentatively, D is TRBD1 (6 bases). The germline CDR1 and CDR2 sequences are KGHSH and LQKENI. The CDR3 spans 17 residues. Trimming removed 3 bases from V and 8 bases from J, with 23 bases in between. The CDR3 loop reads CASSPEGGGRSGDEQFF. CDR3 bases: TGTGCCAGCTCACCTGAAGGGGGTGGACGGAGCGGCGATGAGCAGTTCTTC.

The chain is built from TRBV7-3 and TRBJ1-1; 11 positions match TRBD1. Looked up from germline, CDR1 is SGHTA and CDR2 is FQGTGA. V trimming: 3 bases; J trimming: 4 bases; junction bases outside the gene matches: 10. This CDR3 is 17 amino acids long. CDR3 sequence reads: CASSFRALGQGGTEAFF. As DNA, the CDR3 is TGTGCCAGCAGCTTCCGGGCCCTGGGACAGGGGGGCACTGAAGCTTTCTTT.

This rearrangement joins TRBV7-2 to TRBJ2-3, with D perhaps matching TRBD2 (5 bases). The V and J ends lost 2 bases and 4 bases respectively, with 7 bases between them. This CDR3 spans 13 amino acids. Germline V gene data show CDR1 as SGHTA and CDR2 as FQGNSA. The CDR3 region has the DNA TGTGCCAGCAGCTTACCGGGGTCAGATACGCAGTATTTT. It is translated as CASSLPGSDTQYF.

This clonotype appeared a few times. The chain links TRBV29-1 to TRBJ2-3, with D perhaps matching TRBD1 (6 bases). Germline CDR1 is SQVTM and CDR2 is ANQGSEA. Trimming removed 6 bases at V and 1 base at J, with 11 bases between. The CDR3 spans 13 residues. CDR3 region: CSVAGQRTDTQYF. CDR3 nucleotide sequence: TGCAGCGTAGCCGGACAGCGCACAGATACGCAGTATTTT.